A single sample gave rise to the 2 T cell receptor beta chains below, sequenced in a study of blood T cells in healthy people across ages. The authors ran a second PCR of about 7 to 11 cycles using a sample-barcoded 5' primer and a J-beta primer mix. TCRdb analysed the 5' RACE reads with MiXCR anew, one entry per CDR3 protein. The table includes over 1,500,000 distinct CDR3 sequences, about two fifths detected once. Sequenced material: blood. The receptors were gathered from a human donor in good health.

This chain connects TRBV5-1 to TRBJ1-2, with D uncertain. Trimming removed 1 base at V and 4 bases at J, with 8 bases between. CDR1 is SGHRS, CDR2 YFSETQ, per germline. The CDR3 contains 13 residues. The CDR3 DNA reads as TGCGCCAGCAGCTTGCCGTCGGGCTATGGCTACACCTTC. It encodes CASSLPSGYGYTF.

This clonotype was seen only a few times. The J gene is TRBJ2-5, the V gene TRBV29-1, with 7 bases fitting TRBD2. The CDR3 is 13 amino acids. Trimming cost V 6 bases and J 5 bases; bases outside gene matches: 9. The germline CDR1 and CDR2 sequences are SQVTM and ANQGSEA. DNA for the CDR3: TGCAGCGTATTTCGGGGGGTTAGGGAGACCCAGTACTTC. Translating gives CSVFRGVRETQYF. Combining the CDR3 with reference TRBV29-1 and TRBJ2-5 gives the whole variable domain SAVISQKPSRDICQRGTSLTIQCQVDSQVTMMFWYRQQPGQSLTLIATANQGSEATYESGFVIDKFPISRPNLTFSTLTVSNMSPEDSSIYLCSVFRGVRETQYFGPGTRLLVL.